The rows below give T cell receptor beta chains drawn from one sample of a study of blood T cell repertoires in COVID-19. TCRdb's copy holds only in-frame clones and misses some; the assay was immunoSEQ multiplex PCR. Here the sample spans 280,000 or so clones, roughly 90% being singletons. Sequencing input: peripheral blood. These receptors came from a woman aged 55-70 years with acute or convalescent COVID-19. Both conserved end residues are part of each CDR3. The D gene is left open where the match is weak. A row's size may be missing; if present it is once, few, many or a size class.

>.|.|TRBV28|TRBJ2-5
TGTGCCAGCAGTTTGAGCGGAGAGACCCAGTACTTC
CASSLSGETQYF
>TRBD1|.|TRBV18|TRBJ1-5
TGTGCCAGCTCCAAGGACAGGGGGTTCGGCAATCAGCCCCAGCATTTT
CASSKDRGFGNQPQHF
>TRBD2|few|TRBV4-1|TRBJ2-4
TGCGCCAGCAGCCCTAGAGCGGGGCGACAAAACATTCAGTACTTC
CASSPRAGRQNIQYF
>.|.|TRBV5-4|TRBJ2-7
TGTGCCAGCAGCTTGGTGGGAGGGGGGACCGAGCAGTACTTC
CASSLVGGGTEQYF
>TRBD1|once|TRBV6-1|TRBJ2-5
TGTGCCAGCAGTGATTTACGGGGGACAGGGTCCGAGACCCAGTACTTC
CASSDLRGTGSETQYF
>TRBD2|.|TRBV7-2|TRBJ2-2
TGTGCCAGCCGTTCGTGGACTAGCGGCACGAACACCGGGGAGCTGTTTTTT
CASRSWTSGTNTGELFF
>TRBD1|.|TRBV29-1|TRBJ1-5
TGCAGCGCAGCGAACGCCGGGACAGCAAATCAGCCCCAGCATTTT
CSAANAGTANQPQHF
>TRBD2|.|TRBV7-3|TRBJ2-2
TGTGCCAGCAGCCTCACCGGGACTAGCGGGTCTGGAGCCGGGGAGCTGTTTTTT
CASSLTGTSGSGAGELFF
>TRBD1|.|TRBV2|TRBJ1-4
TGTGCCAGCAGTGGGGACAGCGCAACTAATGAAAAACTGTTTTTT
CASSGDSATNEKLFF
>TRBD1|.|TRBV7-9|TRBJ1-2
TGTGCCAGCAGCTTCGGAACGACAGGGTACTATGGCTACACCTTC
CASSFGTTGYYGYTF
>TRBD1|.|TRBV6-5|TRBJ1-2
TGTGCCAGCATCGAGCCGTCAGGGGGGATGAGCTACACCTTC
CASIEPSGGMSYTF
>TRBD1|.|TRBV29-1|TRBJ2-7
TGCAGCGCACGACAGGGGGCCCACGAGCAGTACTTC
CSARQGAHEQYF
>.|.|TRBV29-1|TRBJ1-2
TGCAGCGTCGGGACGGGGGGGAACAACTATGGCTACACCTTC
CSVGTGGNNYGYTF
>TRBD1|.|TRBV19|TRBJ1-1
TGTGCCAGTACCCCGGACAGGGGAGGGAACACTGAAGCTTTCTTT
CASTPDRGGNTEAFF
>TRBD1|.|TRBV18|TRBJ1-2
TGTGCCAGCGCGGCCCCGGGACAGGAGAACTATGGCTACACCTTC
CASAAPGQENYGYTF
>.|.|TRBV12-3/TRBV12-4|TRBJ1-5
TGTGCCAGCAGTGGGGGCACTTATCAGCCCCAGCATTTT
CASSGGTYQPQHF
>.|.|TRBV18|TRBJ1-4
TGTGCCAGCTCACCATTAAGGGGGACTAATGAAAAACTGTTTTTT
CASSPLRGTNEKLFF
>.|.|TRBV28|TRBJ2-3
TGTGCCAGCAGTTTCTCTTTCGGCGGGAGCACAGATACGCAGTATTTT
CASSFSFGGSTDTQYF
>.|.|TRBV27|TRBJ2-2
TGTGCCAGCAGCTCAACAGCGAACACCGGGGAGCTGTTTTTT
CASSSTANTGELFF
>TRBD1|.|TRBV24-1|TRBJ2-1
TGTGCCACCAGCCCCGGGACAGGGGGCAGGAATGAGCAGTTCTTC
CATSPGTGGRNEQFF
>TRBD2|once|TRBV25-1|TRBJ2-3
TGTGCCAGCAGTGAGGGCGGGGGATCCGGGGATACGCAGTATTTT
CASSEGGGSGDTQYF
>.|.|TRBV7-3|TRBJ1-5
TGTGCCAGCAGCTTCTTTGCGGGGAGAGGGGGCAATCAGCCCCAGCATTTT
CASSFFAGRGGNQPQHF
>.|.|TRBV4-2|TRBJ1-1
TGTGCCAGCAGCCAAGATCAGGCAGGAAAGAACACTGAAGCTTTCTTT
CASSQDQAGKNTEAFF